The 26 T cell receptor beta chains given below trace back to one sample, sequenced in a study of blood T cell repertoires in COVID-19 (dated by TCRdb to the early 2020s). Receptors were amplified or captured by the immunoSEQ multiplex PCR assay. Not all clones reach the TCRdb copy of this immuneACCESS table, which keeps in-frame sequences only. Checked studies attribute under half of the gap to unresolved V genes and leave the rest unexplained. The sample records 150,000 to 200,000 clones, 88% of which are singletons. About a quarter of the sample is taken by the ten largest. Source material: peripheral blood. The receptors shown here come from a man in his 60s with acute or convalescent COVID-19.

In regard to this clone: Other DNA sequences within the sample encode an identical CDR3. The V gene is TRBV18, the J gene TRBJ1-6; the D is unclear. CDR3 length equals 15 residues. Per germline, CDR1 KGHSH and CDR2 LQKENI. V was clipped by 0 bases and J by 0 bases, with 3 bases between them. CDR3 bases: TGTGCCAGCTCACCACCGAGCTCCTATAATTCACCCCTCCACTTT. This gives the protein CASSPPSSYNSPLHF.

The rearrangement uses TRBV14 and TRBJ2-1; TRBD1 matches 8 bases. CDR1 SGHDN and CDR2 FVKESK come from the germline V gene. Unmatched junction bases numbered 4, after V lost 3 bases and J lost 3 bases. This CDR3 has 15 residues. DNA for the CDR3: TGTGCCAGCAGCCAGCGGACAGGGTTCTACAATGAGCAGTTCTTC. The encoded protein is CASSQRTGFYNEQFF.

This rearrangement joins TRBV6-2 or TRBV6-3 to TRBJ1-5, with 12 bases matching TRBD1. Germline trimming cut 0 bases from V and 3 bases from J; bases unmatched to any gene: 9. Germline V CDR1 and CDR2: MNHEY, SVGEGT. The CDR3 spans 19 residues. This chain's CDR3 is CASSYSNRDRGRLNQPQHF. CDR3 DNA: TGTGCCAGCAGTTACTCGAACCGGGACAGGGGGCGCCTCAATCAGCCCCAGCATTTT.

The chain uses TRBV30 and TRBJ2-3, with D unresolved. Germline CDR1 GTSNPN, CDR2 SVGIG (reference sequence). This CDR3 spans 11 amino acids. The V end lost 5 bases, the J end lost 5 bases, and 8 bases lay between the germline ends. CDR3 region: CAWSLGDTQYF. CDR3 nucleotides: TGTGCCTGGTCTCTCGGAGATACGCAGTATTTT.

The V gene is TRBV29-1, the J gene TRBJ1-3; 10 bases are shared with TRBD1. Germline assignment: CDR1 SQVTM and CDR2 ANQGSEA. This CDR3 region has 15 residues. V shed 0 bases, J shed 4 bases, and the junction held 3 bases outside the gene matches. CDR3 loop: CSVEDQDRGGNTIYF. The CDR3 DNA sequence: TGCAGCGTTGAAGATCAGGACAGGGGGGGAAACACCATATATTTT. Full variable domain (missing parts from reference TRBV29-1 and TRBJ1-3): SAVISQKPSRDICQRGTSLTIQCQVDSQVTMMFWYRQQPGQSLTLIATANQGSEATYESGFVIDKFPISRPNLTFSTLTVSNMSPEDSSIYLCSVEDQDRGGNTIYFGEGSWLTVV.

The CDR3 region has the DNA TGTGCCAGCAGTACATGGACAGGGGTAGGATATGGCTACACCTTC. It translates to CASSTWTGVGYGYTF. V usage is TRBV6-5 and J usage is TRBJ1-2; 9 nucleotides line up with TRBD1. The junction had 9 bases not matched to a gene; V was cut back by 5 bases and J by 5 bases. Germline V gives CDR1 MNHEY, CDR2 SVGAGI. The CDR3 runs to 15 residues.

V gene TRBV14 combines with J gene TRBJ2-7; 10 bases line up with TRBD2. V shed 0 bases and J 1 base; nucleotides not matched to a gene: 18. The CDR3 is 21 amino acids. Germline loops: CDR1 SGHDN, CDR2 FVKESK. This chain's CDR3 is CASSQDLKGLAGERRSYEQYV. As DNA, the CDR3 is TGTGCCAGCAGCCAAGATCTCAAGGGGCTAGCGGGGGAACGGAGATCCTACGAGCAGTACGTC.

In DNA, the CDR3 is TGCGCCAGCAGCTTGGTTGTCCAGCAGGGCAATGAGCAGTTCTTC. Translation gives CASSLVVQQGNEQFF. The rearrangement joins TRBV5-1 to TRBJ2-1; D may be TRBD1 (5 bases). Germline loops: CDR1 SGHRS, CDR2 YFSETQ. CDR3 length equals 15 residues. Trimming took 0 bases from V and 6 from J, leaving 13 bases between them. The entire variable domain, with the rest obtained from reference TRBV5-1 and TRBJ2-1, is as follows: KAGVTQTPRYLIKTRGQQVTLSCSPISGHRSVSWYQQTPGQGLQFLFEYFSETQRNKGNFPGRFSGRQFSNSRSEMNVSTLELGDSALYLCASSLVVQQGNEQFFGPGTRLTVL.

V and J are TRBV5-6 and TRBJ2-4; D not certain. Germline V CDR1 and CDR2: SGHDT, YYEEEE. The CDR3 is made up of 15 amino acids. Trimming stripped 1 base from V and 0 bases from J, with 8 bases between. The CDR3 coding sequence is TGTGCCAGCAGCTTGAGAGTCCTAGCCAAAAACATTCAGTACTTC. This gives the protein CASSLRVLAKNIQYF.

The rearrangement uses TRBV5-1 and TRBJ2-7; the D is unclear. CDR3 length: 13 amino acids. V lost 0 bases to trimming and J lost 3 bases, with 7 bases between them. Germline V gives CDR1 SGHRS, CDR2 YFSETQ. CDR3 nucleotides: TGCGCCAGCAGCTTGGGGCGGCTCTACGAGCAGTACTTC. Encoded protein: CASSLGRLYEQYF.

The DNA for the CDR3 is TGTGCCAGCAGTTTCCTTAGCTCTGGAAACACCATATATTTT. It codes for CASSFLSSGNTIYF. V and J are TRBV28 and TRBJ1-3; D not certain. Per germline, CDR1 MDHEN and CDR2 SYDVKM. The ends were cut back, 3 bases at V and 0 bases at J, with 6 bases in the middle. CDR3 length: 14 residues. Together with reference TRBV28 and TRBJ1-3, the CDR3 gives the full variable domain: DVKVTQSSRYLVKRTGEKVFLECVQDMDHENMFWYRQDPGLGLRLIYFSYDVKMKEKGDIPEGYSVSREKKERFSLILESASTNQTSMYLCASSFLSSGNTIYFGEGSWLTVV.

The genes are TRBV6-5 and TRBJ2-1, with 13 bases aligning to TRBD2. The CDR3 is made up of 15 amino acids. CDR1 is MNHEY and CDR2 is SVGAGI in the germline V gene. Unmatched junction bases numbered 4, after V lost 5 bases and J lost 6 bases. In DNA form, the CDR3 reads TGTGCCAGCAGTACACTAGCGGGAGGGGGCAATGAGCAGTTCTTC. It is translated as CASSTLAGGGNEQFF.

The V and J genes are TRBV5-5 and TRBJ2-7; maybe TRBD1 (5 bases). CDR3 size: 12 residues. The V gene's germline CDR1 is SGHKS and CDR2 YYEKEE (reference sequence). Deletions cut 3 bases from V and 6 bases from J, with 10 bases between. CDR3 sequence reads: CASSSLGVEQYF. The CDR3 DNA reads as TGTGCCAGCAGCTCGCTAGGGGTCGAGCAGTACTTC.

The genes are TRBV29-1 and TRBJ2-3; D ambiguous. Germline V gene sequence: CDR1 SQVTM, CDR2 ANQGSEA. The CDR3 length is 12 residues. Deletions cut 6 bases from V and 1 base from J, with 8 bases between. CDR3 sequence: CSVLPGTDTQYF. DNA for the CDR3: TGCAGCGTCCTTCCGGGCACAGATACGCAGTATTTT.

The genes are TRBV6-6 and TRBJ1-2, with 7 nucleotides matching TRBD1. The ends lost 4 bases at V and 8 bases at J; junction bases unmatched: 7. The CDR3 spans 13 residues. CDR1 and CDR2 (germline): MNHNY, SVGAGI (reference sequence). The CDR3 reads CASSSPVGGGYTF. The CDR3 DNA sequence: TGTGCCAGCAGTTCCCCGGTAGGGGGCGGCTACACCTTC.

The chain is built from TRBV5-6 and TRBJ1-4, with TRBD1 as a possible D gene (5 bases). Germline-derived CDR1 and CDR2 are SGHDT and YYEEEE. With 3 bases removed from V and 8 bases from J, the gap between germline ends came to 14 bases. The CDR3 runs 14 residues. For the CDR3, the DNA is TGTGCCAGCAGCTCGACTCAGGGATGGGAAAAACTGTTTTTT. As protein: CASSSTQGWEKLFF.

The chain combines TRBV6-1 with TRBJ1-1, with D unclear. The CDR3 has 13 amino acids. The germline CDR1 and CDR2 sequences are MNHNS and SASEGT. Trimming removed 3 bases at V and 7 bases at J, with 12 bases between. CDR3 in amino acids: CASSESRGFEAFF. The DNA of the CDR3 is TGTGCCAGCAGTGAGTCCCGAGGGTTTGAAGCTTTCTTT.

V usage is TRBV5-4 and J usage is TRBJ1-4, with 9 bases lining up with TRBD1. V lost 3 bases, J lost 5 bases, and 11 bases stayed unmatched. The germline V gene has CDR1 SGHNT and CDR2 YYREEE (reference sequence). This CDR3 is built from 17 residues. This chain's CDR3 is CASSSAASGTGNEKLFF. In DNA, the CDR3 is TGTGCCAGCAGCTCCGCCGCCTCCGGGACAGGGAATGAAAAACTGTTTTTT.

This clone has more than one count but fewer than ten. The CDR3 sequence: CASSPRGAGGYTF. CDR3 nucleotides: TGTGCCAGCAGTCCCAGAGGGGCGGGGGGCTACACCTTC. V gene TRBV12-3 or TRBV12-4 combines with J gene TRBJ1-2, with a tentative D call TRBD1 (5 bases). The V end lost 5 bases, the J end lost 8 bases, and 15 bases lay between the germline ends. The length of the CDR3 is 13 residues.

The chain employs TRBV2 and TRBJ2-1; TRBD2 matches 9 bases. This CDR3 contains 14 residues. V dropped 7 bases and J dropped 9; count of bases not matched to a gene: 10. Per the germline V gene, CDR1 is SNHLY and CDR2 is FYNNEI. CDR3 sequence (DNA): TGTGCCAGCACCCCCGGGAGCGGGGGGATTGAGCAGTTCTTC. Its translation: CASTPGSGGIEQFF.

The chain employs TRBV5-1 and TRBJ1-1; perhaps TRBD1 as D (5 bases). Germline lookup yields CDR1 SGHRS and CDR2 YFSETQ. V gave up 1 base and J gave up 5 bases, with 12 bases separating them. The CDR3 has 14 residues. The chain's CDR3 is CASSLNHGGTEAFF. CDR3 in DNA: TGCGCCAGCAGCTTGAATCACGGGGGTACTGAAGCTTTCTTT.

The rearrangement links TRBV3-1 (or the pseudogene TRBV3-2) to TRBJ2-3; TRBD1 agrees at 8 bases. V shed 5 bases, J shed 6 bases, and the junction held 10 bases outside the gene matches. Germline V gene data show CDR1 as LGHDT and CDR2 as YNNKEL (reference sequence). The CDR3 is 15 residues long. CDR3 bases: TGTGCCAGCAGCTCCGGACAGGGAAACGGGGATACGCAGTATTTT. This translates into CASSSGQGNGDTQYF.

V and J are TRBV12-5 and TRBJ1-1; weak D call: TRBD1 (5 bases). The length of the CDR3 is 14 residues. Germline V gene sequence: CDR1 LGHNT, CDR2 FRNRAP. The V gene lost 4 bases and the J gene lost 0 bases, with 9 bases spanning the gap. The CDR3 DNA reads TGTGCTAGTGGTTGGGGCAGGGTGAACACTGAAGCTTTCTTT. Translated: CASGWGRVNTEAFF.

The chain links TRBV24-1 to TRBJ2-4, with TRBD1 matching 10 bases. V gave up 9 bases and J gave up 4 bases; unmatched junction bases: 2. The CDR3 sequence is 13 residues long. Per the germline V gene, CDR1 is KGHDR and CDR2 is SFDVKD. Written as DNA, the CDR3 is TGTGCCACCTCGGGACAGGGGAAAAACATTCAGTACTTC. It specifies CATSGQGKNIQYF.

V gene TRBV5-1 combines with J gene TRBJ1-2, with D unclear. The V end was cut by 4 bases, the J end by 0 bases, with 10 bases between. CDR1 and CDR2 from the germline V gene are SGHRS and YFSETQ. The CDR3 runs to 14 residues. Written as DNA, the CDR3 is TGCGCCAGCAGCGTGAGTTATTCTAACTATGGCTACACCTTC. This sequence encodes CASSVSYSNYGYTF.

The chain joins TRBV11-2 to TRBJ1-1, with D tentatively TRBD1 (6 bases). The CDR3 loop spans 14 amino acids. The V gene's germline CDR1 is SGHAT and CDR2 FQNNGV. Trimming pared 3 bases from V and 7 bases from J, leaving 15 bases between. The chain's CDR3 is CASSLTGRGREAFF. CDR3 bases: TGTGCCAGCAGCTTGACAGGCAGGGGACGTGAAGCTTTCTTT.